Here is one T cell receptor (beta chain) with its context. 13 Jbeta primers and 60 Vbeta primers were used for the PCR. Clones were sequenced by immunoSEQ multiplex PCR, and TCRdb holds only the in-frame ones, with some missing. The table includes roughly 110,000 clones, about four fifths detected once. This entry belongs to a study of cytomegalovirus exposure and HLA in healthy donors. Trimming pared 9 bases from V and 1 base from J, leaving 12 bases between. Germline V gives CDR1 SEHNR, CDR2 FQNEAQ (reference sequence). The CDR3 totals 13 residues. Specimen: PBMCs. This TCR derives from a woman between 18 and 29 years old in good health and CMV-seronegative. The chain recombines TRBV7-9 with TRBJ1-1; tentative D call: TRBD1 (6 bases). The CDR3 region is CASVQGTNTEAFF. In nucleotides, the CDR3 is TGTGCCAGTGTCCAGGGGACGAACACTGAAGCTTTCTTT.